The 8 T cell receptor beta chains below all came from one sample that was sequenced in a study of control samples from healthy donors and cancer patients. TCRdb's table, derived via immunoSEQ multiplex PCR, lists solely in-frame clones and lacks some. This table has about 110,000 clones, approximately 87% appearing once. The sample was PBMCs. The origin of the receptors is a woman aged 55-70 years with lung cancer.

The rearrangement uses TRBV5-5 and TRBJ1-2; 9 nucleotides line up with TRBD1. J gave up 13 bases and V 4 bases, and 26 bases lay outside the gene matches. The CDR3 has 18 amino acids. The V gene's germline CDR1 is SGHKS and CDR2 YYEKEE (reference sequence). The CDR3 sequence: CASSPGLRDRAFLMVGTF. CDR3 bases: TGTGCCAGCAGCCCCGGGCTTCGGGACAGGGCCTTTTTGATGGTCGGCACCTTC.

The J gene is TRBJ1-5, the V gene TRBV19; D not certain. The CDR3 length is 15 residues. V was pared by 7 bases and J by 7 bases, with 20 bases between. Germline CDR1 and CDR2: LNHDA and SQIVND (reference sequence). CDR3 in DNA: TGTGCCAGTAAGTTTTGGGAGTCCCTCGGGCAGCCCCAGCATTTT. Its protein product is CASKFWESLGQPQHF.

V is TRBV3-1 (or the pseudogene TRBV3-2) and J is TRBJ1-1, with no clear D. The CDR3 is 14 residues long. V lost 4 bases and J lost 6, with 15 bases in between. The V gene's germline CDR1 is LGHDT and CDR2 YNNKEL (reference sequence). The CDR3 nucleotides read TGTGCCAGCAGCCCCGTGACTCTTAGCTCTGAAGCTTTCTTT. Amino acids: CASSPVTLSSEAFF.

The chain is built from TRBV5-1 and TRBJ2-3; D is possibly TRBD2 (7 bases). Per the germline V gene, CDR1 is SGHRS and CDR2 is YFSETQ. The V gene lost 0 bases and the J gene lost 1 base, with 12 bases spanning the gap. The CDR3 has 16 residues. The CDR3 loop reads CASSLDGGGGTDTQYF. The DNA for the CDR3 is TGCGCCAGCAGCTTGGATGGCGGGGGCGGCACAGATACGCAGTATTTT.

The rearrangement joins TRBV7-9 to TRBJ1-3; weak D call: TRBD1 (5 bases). Germline loops: CDR1 SEHNR, CDR2 FQNEAQ (reference sequence). V lost 3 bases, J lost 3 bases, and 9 bases lay in between. This CDR3 has 14 residues. The CDR3 nucleotides read TGTGCCAGCAGCTTTGAGGGACTTGGAAACACCATATATTTT. This gives the protein CASSFEGLGNTIYF.

The chain is built from TRBV10-3 and TRBJ1-1; TRBD1 is a possible D gene (6 bases). Per germline, CDR1 ENHRY and CDR2 SYGVKD. The CDR3 has 14 amino acids. The V and J ends lost 0 bases and 4 bases respectively, with 9 bases between them. In DNA, the CDR3 is TGTGCCATCAGTGAGTCCGGGACAATCACTGAAGCTTTCTTT. It translates to CAISESGTITEAFF.

V is TRBV11-1 and J is TRBJ1-1; tentatively, D is TRBD1 (5 bases). CDR1 and CDR2 (germline): SGHAT, FQDESV (reference sequence). The CDR3 contains 14 residues. Between the trimmed V and J ends, which lost 5 bases and 1 base, there was a span of 11 bases. The CDR3 nucleotides are TGTGCCAGCAGCCTAAAGGGGAGGAACACTGAAGCTTTCTTT. It is translated as CASSLKGRNTEAFF.

The chain employs TRBV29-1 and TRBJ1-4; D possibly corresponds to TRBD1 (6 bases). The germline gives CDR1 SQVTM, CDR2 ANQGSEA. V lost 6 bases to trimming and J lost 0 bases, with 11 bases between them. This CDR3 region has 14 residues. DNA of the CDR3: TGCAGCGTATCCGGGGGCCCAACTAATGAAAAACTGTTTTTT. Protein product: CSVSGGPTNEKLFF. Filled out from reference TRBV29-1 and TRBJ1-4, the complete variable domain reads SAVISQKPSRDICQRGTSLTIQCQVDSQVTMMFWYRQQPGQSLTLIATANQGSEATYESGFVIDKFPISRPNLTFSTLTVSNMSPEDSSIYLCSVSGGPTNEKLFFGSGTQLSVL.